This TCR beta chain was profiled in a study of CD8 T cells in Susac syndrome. This CDR3 region has 16 residues. An amount of RNA that ranged from roughly 0.5 to 1 ug was reverse transcribed with random hexamers. TCRdb ran MiXCR on the immunoSEQ multiplex PCR reads and lists one entry per CDR3 protein. This sample yields more than 110,000 distinct CDR3 sequences, of which approximately 95% are seen a single time; roughly 0.14% belongs to the top ten. This sequence was found in a human donor with Susac syndrome. The sample consisted of CD4+ T cells from PBMCs. The chain recombines TRBV21-1 with TRBJ2-3; the D segment call TRBD2 is taken from the table without a DNA check. TRBV21-1 is a known pseudogene. For the CDR3, the DNA is TGTGCCAGCAGCAAAAAGGGTCTAGCGACTCCAGATACGCAGTATTTT. This translates into CASSKKGLATPDTQYF.